This entry describes one TCR beta chain. The antigen remains undetermined. These data are taken from a study of cytomegalovirus exposure and HLA in healthy donors. Germline V gives CDR1 MNHNS, CDR2 SASEGT. The V end lost 3 bases, the J end lost 0 bases, and 11 bases lay between the germline ends. This CDR3 spans 15 amino acids. PCR employed 60 Vbeta and 13 Jbeta primers. The protocol was immunoSEQ multiplex PCR, while the TCRdb copy is restricted to in-frame clones and leaves out a portion. This sample has 100,000 to 150,000 clones, with just over 70% found just once. Overall study findings and caveats: In a later analysis, several top co-occurrence clusters appeared linked to parvovirus B19, influenza, CMV and Epstein-Barr virus. Reportedly, HLA-A and HLA-B alleles of most subjects were accurately predicted from TCR beta. Investigators reported under 200 TCR beta chains as tied to cytomegalovirus.

The receptor was isolated from a woman aged 55-70 years in good health and CMV-seropositive. Sequences were obtained from PBMCs. The rearrangement links TRBV6-1 to TRBJ1-2; no reliable D call. The CDR3 spells CASSDAAVSNYGYTF. In nucleotides, the CDR3 is TGTGCCAGCAGTGATGCGGCAGTCTCTAACTATGGCTACACCTTC.